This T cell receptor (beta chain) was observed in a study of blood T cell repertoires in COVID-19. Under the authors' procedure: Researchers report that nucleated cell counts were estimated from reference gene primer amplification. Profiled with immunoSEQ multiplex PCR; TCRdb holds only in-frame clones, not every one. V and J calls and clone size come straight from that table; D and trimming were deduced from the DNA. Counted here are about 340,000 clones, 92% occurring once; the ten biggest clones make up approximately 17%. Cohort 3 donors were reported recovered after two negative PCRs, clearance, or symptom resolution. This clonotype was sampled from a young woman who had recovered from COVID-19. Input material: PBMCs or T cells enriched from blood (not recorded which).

DNA of the CDR3: TGTGCCAGCAATGGGGGGAGCACTGAAGCTTTCTTT. Protein product: CASNGGSTEAFF. V is TRBV28 and J is TRBJ1-1; possible D gene TRBD1, 5 bases. V lost 7 bases and J 4 bases, leaving 10 bases between the germline ends. Germline V gene sequence: CDR1 MDHEN, CDR2 SYDVKM. This CDR3 comprises 12 residues.